This T cell receptor beta chain is from a study of Ad26.COV2.S vaccination and SARS-CoV-2 variants. Study summary: Ad26.COV2.S given intramuscularly, once or twice 56 days apart. Study outcomes and limitations: Comparable non-spike TCR breadth was observed in vaccine and placebo recipients.

Unmatched junction bases numbered 6, after V lost 3 bases and J lost 15 bases. CDR1 and CDR2 (germline): SGHRS, YFSETQ. The CDR3 spans 12 residues. The treatment denotes: roughly 19 received Ad26.COV2.S at low or high dose, single or two shots; 5 received placebo; per-sample allocation not given. At day 63 after the first vaccine or placebo injection, samples were drawn. The donor was a Boston adult aged 18-55 years. An Ad26 vector expressing Wuhan-strain SARS-CoV-2 spike constituted the vaccine. A word on this clone: Antigen specificity is unknown.

Method: immunoSEQ multiplex PCR; TCRdb's copy keeps in-frame clones and lacks some. The sample has hundreds of thousands of clones, more than 75% seen once; the top ten hold about 3%. This clonotype was sampled from a person between 18 and 65 years old who received the Ad26.COV2.S COVID-19 vaccine or a placebo. This specimen was peripheral blood, taken in a trial of Ad26.COV2.S vaccine versus placebo. This chain connects TRBV5-1 to TRBJ2-1, with 10 bases fitting TRBD1. The CDR3 region is CASSSDRGPLFF. DNA of the CDR3: TGCGCCAGCAGCTCCGACAGGGGGCCTCTGTTCTTC.